One and the same sample provided the 19 T cell receptor beta chains below, sequenced in a study of blood T cell repertoires in COVID-19 (TCRdb year 2020). The library was generated by the immunoSEQ multiplex PCR assay. What TCRdb holds here is the immuneACCESS table cut down to in-frame rearrangements. Part of the clones is not present; checked against another copy, under half of the missing clones reflect an unresolved V gene, and the others are unexplained. This sample lists about 140,000 clones; over 65% were detected once. The ten largest account for 4.5% to 5% of the sample. Material: peripheral blood. These receptors originate from a woman older than 75 with active or convalescent COVID-19.

The chain couples TRBV5-1 to TRBJ2-3, with D perhaps TRBD2 (7 bases). The CDR3 extends over 14 amino acids. Germline V gene data show CDR1 as SGHRS and CDR2 as YFSETQ. V lost 2 bases and J 4 bases, leaving 11 bases between the germline ends. CDR3 sequence (DNA): TGCGCCAGCAGCTTTGGAGGGGGGGCAGATACGCAGTATTTT. Translated, it gives CASSFGGGADTQYF. The variable domain in full, completed from reference TRBV5-1 and TRBJ2-3, reads KAGVTQTPRYLIKTRGQQVTLSCSPISGHRSVSWYQQTPGQGLQFLFEYFSETQRNKGNFPGRFSGRQFSNSRSEMNVSTLELGDSALYLCASSFGGGADTQYFGPGTRLTVL.

This chain joins TRBV2 and TRBJ2-3; 7 bases align to TRBD2. This CDR3 is 14 amino acids long. Germline trimming cut 6 bases from V and 4 bases from J; bases unmatched to any gene: 7. Germline assignment: CDR1 SNHLY and CDR2 FYNNEI. The CDR3 DNA is TGTGCCAGCAGGGGGGGAGGGTTCCCAGATACGCAGTATTTT. Protein sequence: CASRGGGFPDTQYF.

The chain has TRBV10-3 and TRBJ1-2; 7 bases agree with TRBD1. V shed 5 bases, J shed 6 bases, and the junction held 12 bases outside the gene matches. CDR1 is ENHRY, CDR2 SYGVKD, per germline. This CDR3 spans 15 amino acids. CDR3 residues: CAISKQGSGLNGYTF. The DNA of the CDR3 is TGTGCCATCAGTAAACAGGGGTCTGGATTGAATGGCTACACCTTC.

V is TRBV7-2 and J is TRBJ2-5; 15 nucleotides agree with TRBD2. V shed 5 bases and J 4 bases; nucleotides not matched to a gene: 2. Germline V gene lookup returns CDR1 SGHTA and CDR2 FQGNSA. The CDR3 length is 15 residues. The chain's CDR3 is CASSPGLAGGETQYF. The CDR3 DNA is TGTGCCAGCAGCCCGGGACTAGCGGGGGGAGAGACCCAGTACTTC.

The rearrangement links TRBV4-2 to TRBJ2-2; 13 bases align to TRBD2. CDR1 LGHNA and CDR2 YNFKEQ come from the germline V gene. The CDR3 runs to 15 residues. Trimming removed 2 bases from V and 10 bases from J; junction bases left unmatched: 4. For the CDR3, the DNA is TGTGCCAGCAGCCAAACTAGCGGGGGGGCCAAGGAGCTGTTTTTT. This sequence encodes CASSQTSGGAKELFF.

The chain joins TRBV6-2 or TRBV6-3 to TRBJ2-1; 9 bases fit TRBD2. This CDR3 region has 16 residues. From germline, CDR1 is MNHEY and CDR2 SVGEGT. V gave up 0 bases and J gave up 6 bases; unmatched junction bases: 6. The CDR3 loop is CASSYSAGGPLNEQFF. For the CDR3, the DNA is TGTGCCAGCAGTTACTCGGCGGGGGGGCCGCTCAATGAGCAGTTCTTC.

The chain has TRBV10-3 and TRBJ2-2, with D possibly TRBD2 on 5 matching bases. The CDR3 is 13 amino acids. V was clipped by 4 bases and J by 6 bases, with 9 bases between them. CDR1 and CDR2 from the germline V gene are ENHRY and SYGVKD. In nucleotides, the CDR3 is TGTGCCATCAGTGTACTAGATCCCGGGGAGCTGTTTTTT. Its translation: CAISVLDPGELFF.

The chain links TRBV5-8 to TRBJ2-7, with 7 bases that match TRBD1. Germline V gene lookup returns CDR1 SGHTS and CDR2 YDEGEE. CDR3 size: 14 residues. The J segment lost 1 base and the V segment lost 6 bases, leaving 7 bases of the junction unmatched. CDR3 nucleotides: TGTGCCAGCAACGACAGGGCATTTTCCTACGAGCAGTACTTC. This codes for CASNDRAFSYEQYF.

The rearrangement uses TRBV11-2 and TRBJ1-3, with D possibly matching TRBD1 (6 bases). Germline-derived CDR1 and CDR2 are SGHAT and FQNNGV. Trimming took 1 base from V and 2 from J, leaving 12 bases between them. The CDR3 totals 16 residues. The CDR3 DNA is TGTGCCAGCAGCTTAGGCTTCGGACAGACTGGAAACACCATATATTTT. Residues: CASSLGFGQTGNTIYF.

The gene calls are TRBV2 and TRBJ1-2, with D maybe TRBD1 (5 bases). This CDR3 contains 16 residues. Germline V lookup: CDR1 SNHLY, CDR2 FYNNEI. Trimming took 4 bases from V and 1 from J, leaving 16 bases between them. The CDR3 bases are TGTGCCAGCAGTGCCCCCCCGGGGGGAGGTAACTATGGCTACACCTTC. Translating it yields CASSAPPGGGNYGYTF.

The rearrangement links TRBV30 to TRBJ2-7; the D is unclear. CDR1 GTSNPN and CDR2 SVGIG come from the germline V gene (reference sequence). V shed 5 bases and J shed 3 bases, with 8 bases lying between them. This CDR3 has 11 amino acids. CDR3: CAWGWSYEQYF. CDR3 DNA sequence: TGTGCCTGGGGGTGGAGCTACGAGCAGTACTTC. Full variable domain (outside the CDR3, taken from reference TRBV30 and TRBJ2-7): SQTIHQWPATLVQPVGSPLSLECTVEGTSNPNLYWYRQAAGRGLQLLFYSVGIGQISSEVPQNLSASRPQDRQFILSSKKLLLSDSGFYLCAWGWSYEQYFGPGTRLTVT.

DNA for the CDR3: TGTGCCAGCAGCCGTGGGAGTCGGGGGGGCCGCTCCTACAATGAGCAGTTCTTC. This codes for CASSRGSRGGRSYNEQFF. The chain combines TRBV3-1 (or the pseudogene TRBV3-2) with TRBJ2-1; TRBD2 aligns across 8 bases. V dropped 4 bases and J dropped 0; count of bases not matched to a gene: 11. Germline CDR1 is LGHDT and CDR2 is YNNKEL (reference sequence). The CDR3 has 18 amino acids.

This clone was seen once. The gene calls are TRBV5-1 and TRBJ1-1, with 7 nucleotides matching TRBD1. Germline CDR1 SGHRS, CDR2 YFSETQ. The CDR3 contains 15 residues. J lost 6 bases, V lost 0 bases, and 8 bases had no gene match. This CDR3 reads CASSLGQGVDAEAFF. The CDR3 DNA follows: TGCGCCAGCAGCTTGGGACAGGGCGTAGACGCTGAAGCTTTCTTT.

The chain carries TRBV2 and TRBJ2-7; 7 bases line up with TRBD1. Germline assignment: CDR1 SNHLY and CDR2 FYNNEI. The ends lost 7 bases at V and 3 bases at J; junction bases unmatched: 3. The CDR3 is 12 residues long. The CDR3: CASNRDSYEQYF. In nucleotides, the CDR3 is TGTGCCAGCAACCGGGACAGCTACGAGCAGTACTTC.

The V and J genes are TRBV7-9 and TRBJ1-5; possibly TRBD1 for D (5 bases). Germline V CDR1 and CDR2: SEHNR, FQNEAQ (reference sequence). The CDR3 has 11 amino acids. The germline V and J ends were trimmed by 5 bases and 9 bases, with 8 bases remaining between them. The CDR3: CASSAGGPQHF. The CDR3 DNA sequence: TGTGCCAGCAGCGCCGGGGGGCCCCAGCATTTT. The complete variable domain, with remaining parts taken from reference TRBV7-9 and TRBJ1-5, reads DTGVSQNPRHKITKRGQNVTFRCDPISEHNRLYWYRQTLGQGPEFLTYFQNEAQLEKSRLLSDRFSAERPKGSFSTLEIQRTEQGDSAMYLCASSAGGPQHFGDGTRLSIL.

This rearrangement joins TRBV30 to TRBJ1-3; D is perhaps TRBD1 (6 bases). V was clipped by 3 bases and J by 2 bases, with 14 bases between them. The CDR3 is 15 residues long. Germline CDR1 and CDR2: GTSNPN and SVGIG (reference sequence). CDR3 sequence (DNA): TGTGCCTGGAGCAGGGACATGGTCGCTGGAAACACCATATATTTT. It specifies CAWSRDMVAGNTIYF.

The genes are TRBV9 and TRBJ2-6; D is uncertain. V was pared by 4 bases and J by 1 base, with 6 bases between. Germline V gene data show CDR1 as SGDLS and CDR2 as YYNGEE. The CDR3 runs 14 residues. The CDR3 reads CASSFESGANVLTF. The CDR3, as DNA: TGTGCCAGCAGCTTTGAGTCTGGGGCCAACGTCCTGACTTTC. Full variable domain (remainder filled in from reference TRBV9 and TRBJ2-6): DSGVTQTPKHLITATGQRVTLRCSPRSGDLSVYWYQQSLDQGLQFLIQYYNGEERAKGNILERFSAQQFPDLHSELNLSSLELGDSALYFCASSFESGANVLTFGAGSRLTVL.

The chain links TRBV19 to TRBJ1-5; D unresolved. This CDR3 contains 14 residues. From germline, CDR1 is LNHDA and CDR2 SQIVND (reference sequence). V was pared by 1 base and J by 7 bases, with 11 bases between. CDR3 in DNA: TGTGCCAGTAGTATAGCATCGAGAGGCCAGCCCCAGCATTTT. It yields the protein CASSIASRGQPQHF.

The rearrangement links TRBV18 to TRBJ1-1; tentative D call: TRBD1 (5 bases). The CDR3 is 15 residues long. Germline V lookup: CDR1 KGHSH, CDR2 LQKENI. Trimming pared 3 bases from V and 1 base from J, leaving 12 bases between. In DNA form, the CDR3 reads TGTGCCAGCTCACCGATAGGGGAAAGGAACACTGAAGCTTTCTTT. The encoded protein is CASSPIGERNTEAFF.